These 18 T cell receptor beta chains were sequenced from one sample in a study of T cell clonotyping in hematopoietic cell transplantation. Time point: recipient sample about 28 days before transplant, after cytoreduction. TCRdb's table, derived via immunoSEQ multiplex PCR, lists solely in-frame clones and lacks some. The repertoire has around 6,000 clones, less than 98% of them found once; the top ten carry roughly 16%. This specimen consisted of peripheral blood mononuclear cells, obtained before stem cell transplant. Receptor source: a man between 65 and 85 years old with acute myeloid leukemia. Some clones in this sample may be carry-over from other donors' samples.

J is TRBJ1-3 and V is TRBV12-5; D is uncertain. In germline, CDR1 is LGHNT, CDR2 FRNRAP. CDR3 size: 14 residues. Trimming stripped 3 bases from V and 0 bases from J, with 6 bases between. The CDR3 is CASGFYSSGNTIYF. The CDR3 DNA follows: TGTGCTAGTGGTTTTTATAGCTCTGGAAACACCATATATTTT. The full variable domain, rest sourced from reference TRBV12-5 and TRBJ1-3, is DARVTQTPRHKVTEMGQEVTMRCQPILGHNTVFWYRQTMMQGLELLAYFRNRAPLDDSGMPKDRFSAEMPDATLATLKIQPSEPRDSAVYFCASGFYSSGNTIYFGEGSWLTVV.

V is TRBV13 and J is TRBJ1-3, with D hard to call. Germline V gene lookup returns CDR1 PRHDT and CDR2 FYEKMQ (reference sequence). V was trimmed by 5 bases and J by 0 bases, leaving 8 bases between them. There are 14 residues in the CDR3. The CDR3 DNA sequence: TGTGCCAGCAGCACGAGCCTCTCTGGAAACACCATATATTTT. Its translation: CASSTSLSGNTIYF.

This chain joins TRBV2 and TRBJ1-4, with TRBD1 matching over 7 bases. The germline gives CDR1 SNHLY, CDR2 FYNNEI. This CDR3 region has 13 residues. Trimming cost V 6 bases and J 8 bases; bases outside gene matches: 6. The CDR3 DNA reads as TGTGCCAGCAGCCTCGGGACAGCCGAAAAACTGTTTTTT. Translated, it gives CASSLGTAEKLFF. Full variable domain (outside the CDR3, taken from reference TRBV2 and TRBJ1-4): EPEVTQTPSHQVTQMGQEVILRCVPISNHLYFYWYRQILGQKVEFLVSFYNNEISEKSEIFDDQFSVERPDGSNFTLKIRSTKLEDSAMYFCASSLGTAEKLFFGSGTQLSVL.

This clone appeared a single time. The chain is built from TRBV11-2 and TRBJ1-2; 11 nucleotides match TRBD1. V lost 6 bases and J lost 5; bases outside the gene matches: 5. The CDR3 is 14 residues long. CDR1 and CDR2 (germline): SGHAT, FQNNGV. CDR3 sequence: CASSRTGGGYGYTF. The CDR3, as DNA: TGTGCCAGCAGTCGGACAGGGGGCGGATATGGCTACACCTTC.

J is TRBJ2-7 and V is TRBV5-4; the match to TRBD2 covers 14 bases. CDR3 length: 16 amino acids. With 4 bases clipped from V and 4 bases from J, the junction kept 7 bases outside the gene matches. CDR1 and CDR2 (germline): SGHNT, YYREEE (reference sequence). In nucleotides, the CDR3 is TGTGCCAGCAGCGGTGAGGGGACTAGCGGGAGTTACGAGCAGTACTTC. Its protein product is CASSGEGTSGSYEQYF.

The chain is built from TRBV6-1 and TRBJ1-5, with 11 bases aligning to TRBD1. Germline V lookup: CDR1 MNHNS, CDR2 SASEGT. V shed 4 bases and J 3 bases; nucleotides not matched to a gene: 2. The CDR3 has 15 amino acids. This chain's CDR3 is CASSGDRGFNQPQHF. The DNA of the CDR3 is TGTGCCAGCAGTGGGGACAGGGGGTTCAATCAGCCCCAGCATTTT.

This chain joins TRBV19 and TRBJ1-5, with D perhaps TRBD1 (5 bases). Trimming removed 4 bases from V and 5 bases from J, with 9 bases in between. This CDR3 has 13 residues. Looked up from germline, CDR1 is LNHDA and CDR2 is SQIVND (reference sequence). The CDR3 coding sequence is TGTGCCAGTAGTACGGGGGGGGATCAGCCCCAGCATTTT. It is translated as CASSTGGDQPQHF. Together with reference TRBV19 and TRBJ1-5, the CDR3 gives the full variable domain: DGGITQSPKYLFRKEGQNVTLSCEQNLNHDAMYWYRQDPGQGLRLIYYSQIVNDFQKGDIAEGYSVSREKKESFPLTVTSAQKNPTAFYLCASSTGGDQPQHFGDGTRLSIL.

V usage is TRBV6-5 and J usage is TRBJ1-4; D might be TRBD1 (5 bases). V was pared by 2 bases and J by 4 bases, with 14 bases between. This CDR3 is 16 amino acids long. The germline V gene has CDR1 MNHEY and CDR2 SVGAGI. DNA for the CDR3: TGTGCCAGCAGTTACGGGACGGGGATGCGTAATGAAAAACTGTTTTTT. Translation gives CASSYGTGMRNEKLFF.

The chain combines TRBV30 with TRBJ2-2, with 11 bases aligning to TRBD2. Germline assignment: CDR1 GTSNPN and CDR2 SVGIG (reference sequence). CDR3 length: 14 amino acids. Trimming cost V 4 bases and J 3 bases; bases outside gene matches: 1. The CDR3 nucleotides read TGTGCCTGGATAGCGGGGGGGTACACCGGGGAGCTGTTTTTT. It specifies CAWIAGGYTGELFF.

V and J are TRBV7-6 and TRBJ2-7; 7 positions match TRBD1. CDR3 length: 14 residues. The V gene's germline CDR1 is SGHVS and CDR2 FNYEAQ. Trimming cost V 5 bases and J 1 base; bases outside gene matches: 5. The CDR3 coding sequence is TGTGCCAGCAGCCGACAGGGTACGTCCTACGAGCAGTACTTC. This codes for CASSRQGTSYEQYF.

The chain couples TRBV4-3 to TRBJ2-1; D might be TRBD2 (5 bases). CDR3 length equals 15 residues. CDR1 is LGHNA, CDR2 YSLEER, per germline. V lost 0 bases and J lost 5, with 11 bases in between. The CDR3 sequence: CASSQDGRRNNEQFF. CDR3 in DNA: TGCGCCAGCAGCCAAGACGGGCGGAGGAACAATGAGCAGTTCTTC.

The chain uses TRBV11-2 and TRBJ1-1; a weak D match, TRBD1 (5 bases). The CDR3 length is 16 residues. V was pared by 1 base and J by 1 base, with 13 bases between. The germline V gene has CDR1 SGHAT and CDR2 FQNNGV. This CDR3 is CASSLVGGTANTEAFF. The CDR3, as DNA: TGTGCCAGCAGCTTAGTTGGGGGTACTGCGAACACTGAAGCTTTCTTT.

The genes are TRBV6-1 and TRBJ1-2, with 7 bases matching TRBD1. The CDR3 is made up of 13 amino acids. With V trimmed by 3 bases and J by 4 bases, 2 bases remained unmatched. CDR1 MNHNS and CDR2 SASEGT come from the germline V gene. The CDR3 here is CASSETGLYGYTF. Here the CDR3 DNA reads TGTGCCAGCAGTGAGACAGGGCTCTATGGCTACACCTTC.

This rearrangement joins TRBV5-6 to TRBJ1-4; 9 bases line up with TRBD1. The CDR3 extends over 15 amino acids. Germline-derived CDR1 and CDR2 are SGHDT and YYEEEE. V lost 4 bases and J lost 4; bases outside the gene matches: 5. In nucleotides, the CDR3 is TGTGCCAGCAGCCGGGGGACAGGGCGTAATGAAAAACTGTTTTTT. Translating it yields CASSRGTGRNEKLFF.

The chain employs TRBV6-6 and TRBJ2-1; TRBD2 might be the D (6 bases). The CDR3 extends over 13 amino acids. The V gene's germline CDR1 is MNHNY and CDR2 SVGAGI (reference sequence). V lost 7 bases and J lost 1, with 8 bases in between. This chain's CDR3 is CASTAGSYNEQFF. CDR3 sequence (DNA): TGTGCCAGCACCGCGGGGTCCTACAATGAGCAGTTCTTC.

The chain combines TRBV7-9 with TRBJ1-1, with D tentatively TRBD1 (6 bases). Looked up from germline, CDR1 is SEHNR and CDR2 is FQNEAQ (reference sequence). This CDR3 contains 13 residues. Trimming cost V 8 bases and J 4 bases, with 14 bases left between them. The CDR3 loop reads CASEGEGPTEAFF. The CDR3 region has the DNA TGTGCCAGCGAGGGGGAGGGGCCCACTGAAGCTTTCTTT.

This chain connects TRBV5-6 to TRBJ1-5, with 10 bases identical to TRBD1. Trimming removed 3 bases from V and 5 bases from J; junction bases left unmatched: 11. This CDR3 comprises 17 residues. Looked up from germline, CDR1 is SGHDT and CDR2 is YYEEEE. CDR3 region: CASSSTGGEPQDQPQHF. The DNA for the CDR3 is TGTGCCAGCAGCTCGACAGGGGGCGAGCCCCAAGATCAGCCCCAGCATTTT.

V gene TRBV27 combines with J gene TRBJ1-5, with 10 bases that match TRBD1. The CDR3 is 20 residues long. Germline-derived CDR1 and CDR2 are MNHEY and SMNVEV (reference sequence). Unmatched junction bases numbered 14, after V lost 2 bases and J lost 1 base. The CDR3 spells CASSLRRTDRGLLSNQPQHF. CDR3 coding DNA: TGTGCCAGCAGTTTAAGGCGAACGGACAGGGGGTTATTAAGCAATCAGCCCCAGCATTTT.